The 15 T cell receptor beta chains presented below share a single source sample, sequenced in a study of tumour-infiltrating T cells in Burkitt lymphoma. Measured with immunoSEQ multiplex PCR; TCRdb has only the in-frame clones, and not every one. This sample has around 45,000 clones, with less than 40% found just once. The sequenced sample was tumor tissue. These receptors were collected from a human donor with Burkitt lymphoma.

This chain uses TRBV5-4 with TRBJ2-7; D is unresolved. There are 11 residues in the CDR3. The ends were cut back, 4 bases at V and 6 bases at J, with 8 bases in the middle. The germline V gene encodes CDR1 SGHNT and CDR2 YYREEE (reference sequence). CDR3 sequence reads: CASSADREQYF. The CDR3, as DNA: TGTGCCAGCAGCGCTGACCGCGAGCAGTACTTC.

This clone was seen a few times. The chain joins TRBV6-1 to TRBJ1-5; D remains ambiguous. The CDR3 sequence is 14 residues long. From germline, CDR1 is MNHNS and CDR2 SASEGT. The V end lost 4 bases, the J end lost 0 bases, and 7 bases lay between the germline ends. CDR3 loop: CASSVETSNQPQHF. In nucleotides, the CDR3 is TGTGCCAGCAGTGTAGAGACTAGCAATCAGCCCCAGCATTTT.

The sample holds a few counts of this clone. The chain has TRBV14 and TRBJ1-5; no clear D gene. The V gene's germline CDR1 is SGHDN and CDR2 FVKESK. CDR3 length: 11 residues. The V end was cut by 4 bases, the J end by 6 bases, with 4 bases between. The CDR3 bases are TGTGCCAGCAGCCCAGGTCAGCCCCAGCATTTT. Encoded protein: CASSPGQPQHF.

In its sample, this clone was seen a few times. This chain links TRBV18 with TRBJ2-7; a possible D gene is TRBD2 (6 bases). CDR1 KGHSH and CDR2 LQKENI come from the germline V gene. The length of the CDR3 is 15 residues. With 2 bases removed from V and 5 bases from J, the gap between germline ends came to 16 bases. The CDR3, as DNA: TGTGCCAGCTCACCAACCGGGACTCAGGAGGACGAGCAGTACTTC. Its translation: CASSPTGTQEDEQYF.

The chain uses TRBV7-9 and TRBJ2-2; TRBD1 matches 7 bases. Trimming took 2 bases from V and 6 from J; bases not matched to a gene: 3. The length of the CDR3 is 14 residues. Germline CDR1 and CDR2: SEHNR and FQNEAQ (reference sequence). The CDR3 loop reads CASSLTQGAGELFF. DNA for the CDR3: TGTGCCAGCAGCTTAACCCAGGGGGCCGGGGAGCTGTTTTTT.

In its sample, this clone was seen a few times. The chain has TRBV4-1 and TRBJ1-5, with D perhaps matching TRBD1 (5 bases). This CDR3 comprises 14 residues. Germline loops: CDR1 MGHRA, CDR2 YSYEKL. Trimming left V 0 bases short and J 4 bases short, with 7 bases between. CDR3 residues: CASSQEGRNQPQHF. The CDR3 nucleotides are TGCGCCAGCAGCCAAGAGGGACGGAATCAGCCCCAGCATTTT.

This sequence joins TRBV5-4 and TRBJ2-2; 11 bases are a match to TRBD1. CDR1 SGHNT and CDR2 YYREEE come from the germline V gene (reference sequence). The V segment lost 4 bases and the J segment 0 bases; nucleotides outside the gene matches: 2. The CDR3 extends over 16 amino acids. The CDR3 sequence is CASSRDRGSNTGELFF. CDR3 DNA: TGTGCCAGCAGCCGGGACAGGGGGTCGAACACCGGGGAGCTGTTTTTT.

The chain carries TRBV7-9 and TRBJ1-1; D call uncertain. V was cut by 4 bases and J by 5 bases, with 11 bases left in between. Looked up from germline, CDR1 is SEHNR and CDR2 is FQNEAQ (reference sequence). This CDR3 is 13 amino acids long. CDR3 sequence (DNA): TGTGCCAGCAGCTGGGAGCGGGGAACTGAAGCTTTCTTT. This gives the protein CASSWERGTEAFF.

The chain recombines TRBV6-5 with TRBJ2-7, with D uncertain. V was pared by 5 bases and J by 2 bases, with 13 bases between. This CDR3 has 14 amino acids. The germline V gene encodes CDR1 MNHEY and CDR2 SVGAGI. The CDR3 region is CASSAPGAPYEQYF. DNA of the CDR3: TGTGCCAGCAGTGCCCCGGGCGCCCCCTACGAGCAGTACTTC.

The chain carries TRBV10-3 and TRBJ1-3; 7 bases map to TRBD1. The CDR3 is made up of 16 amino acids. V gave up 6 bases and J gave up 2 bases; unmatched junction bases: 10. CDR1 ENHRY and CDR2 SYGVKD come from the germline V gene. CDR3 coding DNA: TGTGCCATCAGATTGACAGGGCGGATGGCTGGAAACACCATATATTTT. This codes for CAIRLTGRMAGNTIYF.

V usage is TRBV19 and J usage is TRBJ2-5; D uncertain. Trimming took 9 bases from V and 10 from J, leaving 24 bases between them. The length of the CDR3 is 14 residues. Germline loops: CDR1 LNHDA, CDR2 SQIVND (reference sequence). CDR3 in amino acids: CASHLCQRQGDQYF. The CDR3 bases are TGTGCCAGCCACCTGTGCCAACGGCAAGGTGACCAGTACTTC. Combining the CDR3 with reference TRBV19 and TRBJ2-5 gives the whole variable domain DGGITQSPKYLFRKEGQNVTLSCEQNLNHDAMYWYRQDPGQGLRLIYYSQIVNDFQKGDIAEGYSVSREKKESFPLTVTSAQKNPTAFYLCASHLCQRQGDQYFGPGTRLLVL.

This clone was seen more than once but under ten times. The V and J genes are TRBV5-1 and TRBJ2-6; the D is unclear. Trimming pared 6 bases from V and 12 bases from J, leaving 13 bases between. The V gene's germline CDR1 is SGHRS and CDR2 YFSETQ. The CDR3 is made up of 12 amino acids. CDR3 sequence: CASTLDHLVLTF. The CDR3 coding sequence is TGCGCCAGCACCCTGGACCACCTCGTCCTGACTTTC.

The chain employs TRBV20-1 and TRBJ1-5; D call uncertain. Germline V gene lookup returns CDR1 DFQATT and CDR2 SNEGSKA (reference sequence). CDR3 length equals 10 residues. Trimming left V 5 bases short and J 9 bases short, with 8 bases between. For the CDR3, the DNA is TGCAGTGCTGCTGGAGGGCCCCAGCATTTT. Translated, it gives CSAAGGPQHF.

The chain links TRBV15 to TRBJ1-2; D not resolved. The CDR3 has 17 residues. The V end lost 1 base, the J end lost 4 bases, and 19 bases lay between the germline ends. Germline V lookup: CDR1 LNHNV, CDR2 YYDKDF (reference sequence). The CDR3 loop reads CATSRGLGSGIRYGYTF. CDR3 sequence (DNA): TGTGCCACCAGCAGAGGTTTGGGAAGTGGCATCCGCTATGGCTACACCTTC.

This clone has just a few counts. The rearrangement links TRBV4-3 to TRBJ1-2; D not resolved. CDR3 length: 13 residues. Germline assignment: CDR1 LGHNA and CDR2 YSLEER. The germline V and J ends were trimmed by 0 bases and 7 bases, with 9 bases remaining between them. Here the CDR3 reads CASSQDSGSGYTF. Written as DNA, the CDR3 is TGCGCCAGCAGCCAAGATTCGGGGAGTGGCTACACCTTC.